This is a list of T cell receptor beta chains from one sample in a study of cytomegalovirus exposure and HLA in healthy donors. Only in-frame clones appear in the TCRdb table, and some are missing; sequencing was by immunoSEQ multiplex PCR. The table has 90,000 to 95,000 clones, about three quarters seen once. Specimen: PBMCs. These receptors were taken from a male donor in good health and CMV-seropositive. The CDR3 runs from the conserved cysteine through the conserved F or W. Each record gives: V gene, D gene, J gene, clone size, CDR3 protein, CDR3 DNA. The D gene is left open where the match is weak. Size is omitted from some rows. Given values are once, few, many or a class for expanded clones.

>TRBV7-9|TRBD1|TRBJ2-7|.
CASRLDRPGQTTGEQYF
TGTGCCAGCAGACTGGACAGGCCGGGACAGACGACTGGGGAGCAGTACTTC
>TRBV11-2|TRBD1|TRBJ1-2|.
CASSRDRGLGYTF
TGTGCCAGCAGCCGAGACAGGGGGCTTGGCTACACCTTC
>TRBV7-9|TRBD2|TRBJ2-7|once
CASSSSGRIYEQYF
TGTGCCAGCAGCTCTAGCGGGAGGATATACGAGCAGTACTTC
>TRBV5-1|.|TRBJ2-7|.
CASSLAQGVFHEQYF
TGCGCCAGCAGCTTGGCACAGGGTGTTTTCCACGAGCAGTACTTC
>TRBV13|TRBD2|TRBJ2-1|.
CASSLEAGGSNNEQFF
TGTGCCAGCAGCTTAGAAGCGGGGGGATCTAACAATGAGCAGTTCTTC
>TRBV28|.|TRBJ1-2|.
CASRARGYGYTF
TGTGCCAGCAGGGCTAGGGGGTATGGCTACACCTTC
>TRBV27|TRBD2|TRBJ2-3|.
CASSLAIGTSYTDTQYF
TGTGCCAGCAGTTTAGCGATAGGGACTAGCTACACAGATACGCAGTATTTT
>TRBV5-1|TRBD1|TRBJ2-1|.
CASSLGGTGPYNEQFF
TGCGCCAGCAGCTTGGGCGGGACAGGGCCCTACAATGAGCAGTTCTTC
>TRBV19|.|TRBJ2-7|.
CASSIYDEQYF
TGTGCCAGTAGTATTTATGACGAGCAGTACTTC
>TRBV7-9|.|TRBJ1-2|.
CASSSDFLNYGYTF
TGTGCCAGCAGCTCCGACTTCTTGAACTATGGCTACACCTTC
>TRBV2|TRBD1|TRBJ1-5|few
CASSPYDRGLNQPQHF
TGTGCCAGCAGTCCCTATGACAGGGGTTTAAATCAGCCCCAGCATTTT
>TRBV6-4|TRBD1|TRBJ2-4|.
CASSAIPGQGKDIQYF
TGTGCCAGCAGCGCGATTCCGGGACAGGGAAAGGACATTCAGTACTTC
>TRBV4-2|TRBD1|TRBJ2-7|.
CASSQLRDSYYEQYF
TGTGCCAGCAGCCAGCTCCGGGACAGCTACTACGAGCAGTACTTC
>TRBV6-5|.|TRBJ1-5|once
CASSYEGGRGQPQHF
TGTGCCAGCAGTTACGAAGGAGGGAGAGGTCAGCCCCAGCATTTT
>TRBV7-8|.|TRBJ1-1|few
CASSPNKNTEAFF
TGTGCCAGCAGCCCCAACAAGAACACTGAAGCTTTCTTT
>TRBV27|.|TRBJ2-5|.
CASSPDRGTALQETQYF
TGTGCCAGCAGTCCAGACCGCGGGACAGCTTTACAAGAGACCCAGTACTTC
>TRBV6-1|.|TRBJ2-2|.
CASRLGQGTGELFF
TGTGCCAGCAGATTGGGCCAGGGCACCGGGGAGCTGTTTTTT